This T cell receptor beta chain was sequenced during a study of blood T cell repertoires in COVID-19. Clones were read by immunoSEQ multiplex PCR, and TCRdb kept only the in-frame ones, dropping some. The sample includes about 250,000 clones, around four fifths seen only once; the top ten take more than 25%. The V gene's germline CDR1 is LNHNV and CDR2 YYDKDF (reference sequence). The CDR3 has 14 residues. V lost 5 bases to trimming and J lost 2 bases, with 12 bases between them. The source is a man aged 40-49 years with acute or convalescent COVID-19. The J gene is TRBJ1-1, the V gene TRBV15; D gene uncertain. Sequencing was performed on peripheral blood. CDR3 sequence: CATSGGAVNTEAFF. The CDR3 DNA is TGTGCCACCAGCGGCGGCGCGGTTAACACTGAAGCTTTCTTT.